The clone carrying this T cell receptor (beta chain) came up a few times. The sample originates from a study of blood T cell repertoires in COVID-19. Overall study: Sites across the United States, Italy and Spain contributed samples from acute and convalescent COVID-19. From T cells, B-cell-depleted T cells, or PBMCs came the material, which was cDNA or gDNA.

The V gene lost 4 bases and the J gene lost 5 bases, with 17 bases spanning the gap. This CDR3 has 15 residues. The germline gives CDR1 MGHRA, CDR2 YSYEKL. In the study's own analysis: The assay estimated nucleated cells by amplifying reference gene primers. Assay: immunoSEQ multiplex PCR; the TCRdb copy retains only in-frame clones and omits some. V, J and clone size derive from that table, while D and trimming were established from the DNA sequence. The data hold 74,000 or so clones, with about 88% observed a single time. The receptor comes from a man aged 45-65 years with active COVID-19. The chain employs TRBV4-1 and TRBJ2-5, with D perhaps TRBD2 (5 bases). The sequenced material came from peripheral blood. This CDR3 reads CASSRFSSLRETQYF. The CDR3 bases are TGCGCCAGCAGCCGTTTTTCTAGCCTGAGGGAGACCCAGTACTTC.